A single sample gave rise to the 27 T cell receptor beta chains below, sequenced in a study of blood T cells in healthy people across ages. The second PCR ran roughly 6 to 11 cycles with a sample-barcoded 5' primer and J-beta primers. TCRdb redid the calling of the 5' RACE reads with MiXCR, one entry per CDR3 protein. The data hold hundreds of thousands of distinct CDR3 sequences, with about 34% observed a single time. The sequenced material came from blood. All receptors derive from a man younger than 30 in good health.

The rearrangement links TRBV7-9 to TRBJ1-2, with 9 bases fitting TRBD1. The CDR3 totals 15 residues. V gave up 1 base and J gave up 8 bases; unmatched junction bases: 8. CDR1 and CDR2 from the germline V gene are SEHNR and FQNEAQ (reference sequence). The CDR3 sequence is CASSLDWDRVKGYTF. The CDR3 DNA reads TGTGCCAGCAGCTTAGATTGGGACAGGGTGAAAGGCTACACCTTC.

This clonotype turned up a few times. This sequence joins TRBV4-2 and TRBJ2-5; 9 bases are a match to TRBD2. This CDR3 is built from 16 residues. Per the germline V gene, CDR1 is LGHNA and CDR2 is YNFKEQ. V was pared by 6 bases and J by 4 bases, with 12 bases of the junction left unmatched. This chain's CDR3 is CASRPTPGGGAETQYF. The DNA of the CDR3 is TGTGCCAGCAGACCAACTCCTGGCGGGGGGGCAGAGACCCAGTACTTC.

V and J are TRBV6-4 and TRBJ1-2; 8 bases map to TRBD1. The CDR3 extends over 15 amino acids. Germline values: CDR1 MRHNA, CDR2 SNTAGT. Trimming cost V 4 bases and J 4 bases; bases outside gene matches: 8. The CDR3 nucleotides read TGTGCCAGCAGTGCCTCTCCAGGGGGCGGCTATGGCTACACCTTC. It encodes CASSASPGGGYGYTF.

The V gene is TRBV5-6, the J gene TRBJ2-5; 7 bases fit TRBD1. The length of the CDR3 is 17 residues. The germline V gene has CDR1 SGHDT and CDR2 YYEEEE. After removal of 3 bases from V and 1 base from J, the junction contained 12 bases not matched to a gene. CDR3 DNA sequence: TGTGCCAGCAGCTGGGCCATGACAGGGAACATCCAAGAGACCCAGTACTTC. Translating it yields CASSWAMTGNIQETQYF.

This CDR3 is CASSTRQGAGGYTF. CDR3 in DNA: TGTGCCAGCAGCACCCGACAGGGGGCGGGAGGCTACACCTTC. This rearrangement joins TRBV7-2 to TRBJ1-2, with 10 bases lining up with TRBD1. V gave up 5 bases and J gave up 8 bases; unmatched junction bases: 8. This CDR3 region has 14 residues. CDR1 and CDR2 from the germline V gene are SGHTA and FQGNSA.

The rearrangement uses TRBV27 and TRBJ1-6; a possible D gene is TRBD1 (5 bases). The CDR3 extends over 15 amino acids. V was clipped by 5 bases and J by 1 base, with 9 bases between them. The germline gives CDR1 MNHEY, CDR2 SMNVEV (reference sequence). The CDR3 DNA reads as TGTGCCAGCAGTCCGGACAAGTCCTATAATTCACCCCTCCACTTT. Translation: CASSPDKSYNSPLHF.

V is TRBV19 and J is TRBJ1-5; a weak D match, TRBD1 (6 bases). Deletions cut 9 bases from V and 1 base from J, with 13 bases between. This CDR3 spans 14 amino acids. Per germline, CDR1 LNHDA and CDR2 SQIVND (reference sequence). CDR3 sequence reads: CASQGGQSNQPQHF. The CDR3 DNA is TGTGCCAGCCAAGGAGGACAGAGCAATCAGCCCCAGCATTTT.

This clonotype was counted a few times. V gene TRBV28 combines with J gene TRBJ1-4; maybe TRBD1 (6 bases). Germline CDR1 reads MDHEN; CDR2 reads SYDVKM. Deletions cut 6 bases from V and 8 bases from J, with 19 bases between. CDR3 length: 15 amino acids. The CDR3 region is CASSRPEGVREKLFF. The DNA of the CDR3 is TGTGCCAGCAGCCGCCCCGAGGGGGTCCGCGAAAAACTGTTTTTT.

The table lists this clonotype with many counts. V and J are TRBV20-1 and TRBJ1-2; D not certain. V dropped 4 bases and J dropped 4 bases, with 13 bases sitting between them. This CDR3 comprises 13 residues. From germline, CDR1 is DFQATT and CDR2 SNEGSKA (reference sequence). The CDR3 reads CSATGGLGYGYTF. In DNA form, the CDR3 reads TGCAGTGCTACCGGAGGTCTAGGCTATGGCTACACCTTC.

This clonotype has a count of ten or more. The chain couples TRBV7-2 to TRBJ2-3; no reliable D call. This CDR3 has 15 residues. V shed 0 bases and J shed 2 bases, with 9 bases lying between them. Germline loops: CDR1 SGHTA, CDR2 FQGNSA. As DNA, the CDR3 is TGTGCCAGCAGCTTAGCGGGGATCTCCACAGATACGCAGTATTTT. Protein product: CASSLAGISTDTQYF.

As for this clonotype: This may stem from a read error, because a much larger clone lies one nucleotide away. This rearrangement joins TRBV6-2 or TRBV6-3 to TRBJ2-7, with D unresolved. CDR1 is MNHEY and CDR2 is SVGEGT in the germline V gene. Trimming cost V 5 bases and J 2 bases, with 4 bases left between them. The CDR3 sequence is 11 residues long. The DNA of the CDR3 is TGTGCCAGCAGTAACACCTACGAGCAGTACTTC. This sequence encodes CASSNTYEQYF.

The chain has TRBV12-3 or TRBV12-4 and TRBJ2-1; 8 bases fit TRBD2. J lost 14 bases, V lost 2 bases, and 8 bases had no gene match. This CDR3 contains 13 residues. The CDR3 spells CASSLRLGLAEFF. The CDR3 nucleotides are TGTGCCAGCAGTTTAAGGCTCGGACTAGCAGAGTTCTTC.

The chain combines TRBV30 with TRBJ1-2; D call uncertain. Germline values: CDR1 GTSNPN, CDR2 SVGIG (reference sequence). Between the trimmed V and J ends, which lost 5 bases and 7 bases, there was a span of 14 bases. The CDR3 sequence is 12 residues long. The CDR3 DNA is TGTGCCTGGGACGGTCCACTGAGTGGCTACACCTTC. Amino acids: CAWDGPLSGYTF.

The chain carries TRBV28 and TRBJ2-1; 9 bases are shared with TRBD2. V lost 6 bases, J lost 2 bases, and 8 bases stayed unmatched. The CDR3 sequence is 16 residues long. Germline CDR1 is MDHEN and CDR2 is SYDVKM. The CDR3 protein is CASSPSSGKTYNEQFF. The CDR3 bases are TGTGCCAGCAGCCCGTCTAGCGGGAAAACCTACAATGAGCAGTTCTTC.

This clonotype was counted at least ten times. V gene TRBV4-2 combines with J gene TRBJ2-7; D is uncertain. Germline lookup yields CDR1 LGHNA and CDR2 YNFKEQ. This CDR3 is 17 amino acids long. Between the trimmed V and J ends, which lost 0 bases and 0 bases, there was a span of 15 bases. The CDR3: CASSQDVSPDLSYEQYF. CDR3 nucleotide sequence: TGTGCCAGCAGCCAAGATGTAAGTCCAGACCTCTCCTACGAGCAGTACTTC.

The table lists this clonotype with a few counts. The chain uses TRBV4-2 and TRBJ2-1; 10 nucleotides match TRBD1. The V and J ends lost 2 bases and 5 bases, in that order; junction bases with no gene match: 3. Germline CDR1 reads LGHNA; CDR2 reads YNFKEQ. The CDR3 has 15 amino acids. The DNA for the CDR3 is TGTGCCAGCAGCCAAAGACAGGGGGCCAACAATGAGCAGTTCTTC. Translated, it gives CASSQRQGANNEQFF.

This clonotype was picked up a small number of times. V usage is TRBV9 and J usage is TRBJ1-1, with a possible D match to TRBD1 (5 bases). There are 13 residues in the CDR3. Germline loops: CDR1 SGDLS, CDR2 YYNGEE. Trimming cost V 7 bases and J 3 bases, with 13 bases left between them. The CDR3 DNA sequence: TGTGCCAGCGGTGGGGGTGTGCACACTGAAGCTTTCTTT. As protein: CASGGGVHTEAFF.

V usage is TRBV7-3 and J usage is TRBJ2-1; the D gene is possibly TRBD2 (9 bases). Germline V CDR1 and CDR2: SGHTA, FQGTGA. The CDR3 covers 19 residues. V dropped 0 bases and J dropped 3 bases, with 21 bases sitting between them. CDR3 protein: CASSLTPERGDRNYNEQFF. CDR3 coding DNA: TGTGCCAGCAGCTTAACTCCGGAGCGGGGGGACAGGAACTACAATGAGCAGTTCTTC.

The rearrangement links TRBV2 to TRBJ1-5, with 7 bases identical to TRBD1. Trimming removed 0 bases from V and 3 bases from J; junction bases left unmatched: 5. Germline V CDR1 and CDR2: SNHLY, FYNNEI. The CDR3 consists of 16 residues. In DNA form, the CDR3 reads TGTGCCAGCAGTGAAGCGCTAAGGGGGCCCAATCAGCCCCAGCATTTT. Protein: CASSEALRGPNQPQHF.

The V call is TRBV2, the J call TRBJ2-3, with TRBD2 as a possible D gene (5 bases). With 6 bases removed from V and 2 bases from J, the gap between germline ends came to 12 bases. CDR3 length equals 14 residues. Germline-derived CDR1 and CDR2 are SNHLY and FYNNEI. CDR3: CASRERKLTDTQYF. In DNA form, the CDR3 reads TGTGCCAGCAGGGAGCGGAAACTCACAGATACGCAGTATTTT. Combining the CDR3 with reference TRBV2 and TRBJ2-3 gives the whole variable domain EPEVTQTPSHQVTQMGQEVILRCVPISNHLYFYWYRQILGQKVEFLVSFYNNEISEKSEIFDDQFSVERPDGSNFTLKIRSTKLEDSAMYFCASRERKLTDTQYFGPGTRLTVL.

A word on this clonotype: A much larger clonotype is one base distant, so this may be a read error. The V call is TRBV5-5, the J call TRBJ2-7, with D possibly being TRBD1 (6 bases). V was pared by 4 bases and J by 7 bases, with 24 bases between. Germline V gene lookup returns CDR1 SGHKS and CDR2 YYEKEE (reference sequence). The CDR3 extends over 16 amino acids. DNA for the CDR3: TGTGCCAGCAGCCCCCAGACAGGTACGGCGTACAATGAGCAGTACTTC. It encodes CASSPQTGTAYNEQYF. The full variable domain, rest sourced from reference TRBV5-5 and TRBJ2-7, is DAGVTQSPTHLIKTRGQQVTLRCSPISGHKSVSWYQQVLGQGPQFIFQYYEKEERGRGNFPDRFSARQFPNYSSELNVNALLLGDSALYLCASSPQTGTAYNEQYFGPGTRLTVT.

In its sample, this clonotype was seen many times. The chain is built from TRBV5-1 and TRBJ1-1; perhaps TRBD1 as D (6 bases). V was trimmed by 3 bases and J by 6 bases, leaving 9 bases between them. Per germline, CDR1 SGHRS and CDR2 YFSETQ. The CDR3 has 12 amino acids. The CDR3 loop is CASSYGQSEAFF. CDR3 DNA sequence: TGCGCCAGCAGCTATGGACAGTCTGAAGCTTTCTTT. Using reference TRBV5-1 and TRBJ1-1 for the parts outside the CDR3, the full variable domain is KAGVTQTPRYLIKTRGQQVTLSCSPISGHRSVSWYQQTPGQGLQFLFEYFSETQRNKGNFPGRFSGRQFSNSRSEMNVSTLELGDSALYLCASSYGQSEAFFGQGTRLTVV.

This clonotype was observed a few times. This chain uses TRBV20-1 with TRBJ1-2, with 7 bases aligning to TRBD1. Trimming removed 6 bases from V and 4 bases from J; junction bases left unmatched: 11. CDR1 and CDR2 (germline): DFQATT, SNEGSKA (reference sequence). CDR3 length: 14 amino acids. The CDR3 region is CSAPTRGTAYGYTF. The CDR3 DNA sequence: TGCAGTGCCCCGACTCGTGGGACAGCCTATGGCTACACCTTC.

This clonotype appeared many times. V is TRBV10-3 and J is TRBJ2-3, with 10 bases identical to TRBD2. V trimming: 1 base; J trimming: 3 bases; junction bases outside the gene matches: 4. This CDR3 comprises 16 residues. Per germline, CDR1 ENHRY and CDR2 SYGVKD. The CDR3 loop reads CAISELASGGTDTQYF. The CDR3 DNA follows: TGTGCCATCAGTGAGTTGGCTAGCGGGGGAACAGATACGCAGTATTTT.

The V call is TRBV27, the J call TRBJ1-2; maybe TRBD1 (5 bases). The germline V gene encodes CDR1 MNHEY and CDR2 SMNVEV (reference sequence). V lost 2 bases, J lost 1 base, and 11 bases lay in between. CDR3 length: 15 residues. In DNA, the CDR3 is TGTGCCAGCAGTTTAGGTTGGGGCGATAACTATGGCTACACCTTC. This codes for CASSLGWGDNYGYTF.

J is TRBJ2-1 and V is TRBV6-6; perhaps TRBD2 as D (5 bases). V dropped 2 bases and J dropped 6 bases, with 11 bases sitting between them. The germline V gene has CDR1 MNHNY and CDR2 SVGAGI (reference sequence). CDR3 length: 14 amino acids. The CDR3 nucleotides read TGTGCCAGCAGTTACCGGGAAGAGCCCAATGAGCAGTTCTTC. It translates to CASSYREEPNEQFF.

The chain carries TRBV5-1 and TRBJ1-4; D is possibly TRBD1 (5 bases). Between the trimmed V and J ends, which lost 7 bases and 3 bases, there was a span of 19 bases. There are 16 residues in the CDR3. Germline V gene sequence: CDR1 SGHRS, CDR2 YFSETQ. The CDR3 coding sequence is TGCGCCAGCTCCAGGGTGGGAGTAAGTGCTAATGAAAAACTGTTTTTT. Protein sequence: CASSRVGVSANEKLFF.